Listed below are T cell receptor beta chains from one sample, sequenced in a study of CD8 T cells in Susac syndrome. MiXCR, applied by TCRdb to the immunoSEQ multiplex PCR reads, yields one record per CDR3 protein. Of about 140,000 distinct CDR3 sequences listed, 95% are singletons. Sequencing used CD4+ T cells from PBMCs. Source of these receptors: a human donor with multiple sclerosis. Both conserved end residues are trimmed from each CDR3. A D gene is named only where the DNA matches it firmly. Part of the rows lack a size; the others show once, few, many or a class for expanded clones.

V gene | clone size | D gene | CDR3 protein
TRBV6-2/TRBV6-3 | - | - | ASRTRRYSNQPQH
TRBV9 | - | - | ASRSYEQY
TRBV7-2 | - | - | ATRAGLNTGELF
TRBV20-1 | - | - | SAKWDIEETQY
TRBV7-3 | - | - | ASSLKGPGGTPLH
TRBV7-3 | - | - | ASSLNLGRQYEQY
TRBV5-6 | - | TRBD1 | ASSEQGLPQPQH
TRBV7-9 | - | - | ASAQKLNTEAF
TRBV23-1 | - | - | AEGRGQNEKLF
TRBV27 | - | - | ASSLRRERTDTQY
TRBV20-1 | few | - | SAPRDSGNTIY
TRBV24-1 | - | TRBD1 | ATSAGGGYT
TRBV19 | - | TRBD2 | ASSTGASGSRTQY
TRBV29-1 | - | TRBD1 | SVTTGTNSYEQY
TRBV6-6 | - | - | ASSYFSDNEQF
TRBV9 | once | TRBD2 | ASSVAEVERGYTDTQY
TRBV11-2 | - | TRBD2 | ASNAAGEMGYNEQF
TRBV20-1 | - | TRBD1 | SASDRAYEQY
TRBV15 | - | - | ATSRDGARGYEQF
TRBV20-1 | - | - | SAPGAGTDTQY
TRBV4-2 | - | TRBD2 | ASSQAALAGGMGGELF
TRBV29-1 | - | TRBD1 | SARTGEGYT